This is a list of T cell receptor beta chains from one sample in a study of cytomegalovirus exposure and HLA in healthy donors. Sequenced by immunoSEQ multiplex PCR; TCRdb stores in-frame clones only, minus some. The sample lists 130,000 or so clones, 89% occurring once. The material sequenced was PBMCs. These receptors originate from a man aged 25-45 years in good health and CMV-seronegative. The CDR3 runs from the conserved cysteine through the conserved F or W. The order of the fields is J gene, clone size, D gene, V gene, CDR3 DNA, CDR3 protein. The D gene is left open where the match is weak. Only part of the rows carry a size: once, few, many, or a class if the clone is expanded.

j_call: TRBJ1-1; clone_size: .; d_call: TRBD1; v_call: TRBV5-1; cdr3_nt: TGCGCCAGCAGCTTGGGGGACAGGTTCAGATTCATGAACACTGAAGCTTTCTTT; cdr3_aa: CASSLGDRFRFMNTEAFF
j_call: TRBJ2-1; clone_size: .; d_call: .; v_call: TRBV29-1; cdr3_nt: TGCAGCGTTGGTTTAGTCAATGAGCAGTTCTTC; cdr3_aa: CSVGLVNEQFF
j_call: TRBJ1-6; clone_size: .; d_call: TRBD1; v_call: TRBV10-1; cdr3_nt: TGCGCCAGCAGTGATGGACAGGGGAATTCACCCCTCCACTTT; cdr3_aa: CASSDGQGNSPLHF
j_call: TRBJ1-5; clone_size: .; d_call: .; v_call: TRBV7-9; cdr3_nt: TGTGCCAGCAGCTTAGGGCAGGGCCCATCTGGGCCCCAGCATTTT; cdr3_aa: CASSLGQGPSGPQHF
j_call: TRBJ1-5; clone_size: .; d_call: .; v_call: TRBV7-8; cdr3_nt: TGTGCCAGCAGCCCCTGGACTACTAGCAATCAGCCCCAGCATTTT; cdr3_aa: CASSPWTTSNQPQHF
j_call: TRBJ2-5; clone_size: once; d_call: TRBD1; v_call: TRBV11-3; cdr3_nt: TGTGCCAGCAGCTTTTGGGCCGGAGGACAGGCTAAGACCCAGTACTTC; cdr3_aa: CASSFWAGGQAKTQYF
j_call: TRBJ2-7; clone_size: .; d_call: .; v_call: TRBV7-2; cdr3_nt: TGTGCCAGCAGCTTAGAACCAGGGTCAGGGTATACCTACGAGCAGTACTTC; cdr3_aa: CASSLEPGSGYTYEQYF
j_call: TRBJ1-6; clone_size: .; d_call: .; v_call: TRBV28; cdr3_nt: TGTGCCAGCAGTTTGGGGGGGCGCCCGAATCTCCACTTT; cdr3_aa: CASSLGGRPNLHF
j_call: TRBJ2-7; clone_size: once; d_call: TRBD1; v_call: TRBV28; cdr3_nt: TGTGCCAGCAGTTCCCCGGGACAGGGGGCCTACGAGCAGTACTTC; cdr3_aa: CASSSPGQGAYEQYF
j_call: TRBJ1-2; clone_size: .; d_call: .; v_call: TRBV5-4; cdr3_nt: TGTGCCAGCAGCTTGGATGGGGCGTTGGTTGGCTACACCTTC; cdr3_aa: CASSLDGALVGYTF
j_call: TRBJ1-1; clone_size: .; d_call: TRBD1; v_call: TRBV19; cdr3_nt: TGTGCCAGTGGAGATAGGGGACAGAGTTACACTGAAGCTTTCTTT; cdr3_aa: CASGDRGQSYTEAFF
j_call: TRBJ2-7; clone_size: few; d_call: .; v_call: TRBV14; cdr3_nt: TGTGCCAGCAGCCACGGGGGGCGGTACGAGCAGTACTTC; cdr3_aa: CASSHGGRYEQYF
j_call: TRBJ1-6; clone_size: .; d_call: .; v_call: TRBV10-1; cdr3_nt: TGCGCCAGCAGTGAAGGGAGGTCGGCAGGCCCTAGGAGCTCCTATAATTCACCCCTCCACTTT; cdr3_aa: CASSEGRSAGPRSSYNSPLHF
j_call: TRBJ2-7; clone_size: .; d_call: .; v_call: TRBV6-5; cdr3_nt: TGTGCCAGCAGTTACTCGGGGGAGGTAGGCCCCTACGAGCAGTACTTC; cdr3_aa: CASSYSGEVGPYEQYF
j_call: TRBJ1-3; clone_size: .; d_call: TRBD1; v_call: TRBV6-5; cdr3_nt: TGTGCCAGCAGGCCGTCAGGGGGCGTGGGAAACACCATATATTTT; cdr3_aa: CASRPSGGVGNTIYF
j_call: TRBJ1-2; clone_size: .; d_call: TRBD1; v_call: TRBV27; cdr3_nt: TGTGCCAGCAGCCGACAGGGAGGTCAGGGCTATGGCTACACCTTC; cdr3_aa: CASSRQGGQGYGYTF